These 19 T cell receptor beta chains originate from one sample sequenced in a study of blood T cell repertoires in COVID-19. Sequencing was performed with immunoSEQ multiplex PCR; in TCRdb, only in-frame clones are kept and a portion is missing. The profile shows about 390,000 clones, over 75% of them singletons. Material for sequencing was peripheral blood. Receptor source: a woman aged 55-69 years with COVID-19, enrolled during active disease.

V and J are TRBV19 and TRBJ1-5, with D possibly being TRBD1 (6 bases). The CDR3 consists of 14 residues. Per the germline V gene, CDR1 is LNHDA and CDR2 is SQIVND (reference sequence). Trimming pared 6 bases from V and 1 base from J, leaving 10 bases between. Written as DNA, the CDR3 is TGTGCCAGTAGACGGGGGGCCAGCAATCAGCCCCAGCATTTT. Translated: CASRRGASNQPQHF.

A few counts support this clone. V and J are TRBV5-1 and TRBJ2-1, with D tentatively TRBD1 (7 bases). In germline, CDR1 is SGHRS, CDR2 YFSETQ. The V end lost 0 bases, the J end lost 9 bases, and 16 bases lay between the germline ends. The CDR3 is 15 amino acids. The CDR3 region has the DNA TGCGCCAGCAGCTTGGCCACAGGGGAGGTCGGTGAGCAGTTCTTC. It translates to CASSLATGEVGEQFF.

The chain carries TRBV13 and TRBJ2-3, with D tentatively TRBD1 (5 bases). V lost 1 base to trimming and J lost 3 bases, with 11 bases between them. This CDR3 has 15 residues. The germline gives CDR1 PRHDT, CDR2 FYEKMQ (reference sequence). CDR3 sequence (DNA): TGTGCCAGCAGCTTAGTTGGTAGGGGTACAGATACGCAGTATTTT. It encodes CASSLVGRGTDTQYF.

The genes are TRBV14 and TRBJ2-5; a possible D gene is TRBD1 (6 bases). The CDR3 loop spans 16 amino acids. Germline CDR1 reads SGHDN; CDR2 reads FVKESK. Trimming took off 3 bases at V and 5 bases at J, with 19 bases between the two ends. Written as DNA, the CDR3 is TGTGCCAGCAGCCACGGGGTCCACAGGGTATCGGAGACCCAGTACTTC. Residues: CASSHGVHRVSETQYF. The entire variable domain, with the rest obtained from reference TRBV14 and TRBJ2-5, is as follows: EAGVTQFPSHSVIEKGQTVTLRCDPISGHDNLYWYRRVMGKEIKFLLHFVKESKQDESGMPNNRFLAERTGGTYSTLKVQPAELEDSGVYFCASSHGVHRVSETQYFGPGTRLLVL.

The chain links TRBV7-6 to TRBJ2-1; TRBD2 matches at 13 bases. V shed 3 bases and J 4 bases; nucleotides not matched to a gene: 9. Germline values: CDR1 SGHVS, CDR2 FNYEAQ. The CDR3 runs 18 residues. The CDR3 loop is CASSFGLAGALGYNEQFF. The CDR3 DNA follows: TGTGCCAGCAGCTTCGGACTAGCGGGGGCACTCGGTTACAATGAGCAGTTCTTC.

J is TRBJ2-1 and V is TRBV19, with 8 bases that match TRBD2. With 5 bases clipped from V and 6 bases from J, the junction kept 9 bases outside the gene matches. This CDR3 contains 15 residues. CDR1 is LNHDA and CDR2 is SQIVND in the germline V gene (reference sequence). CDR3 in amino acids: CASSSAGAGVNEQFF. CDR3 bases: TGTGCCAGTAGTTCGGCCGGAGCGGGAGTCAATGAGCAGTTCTTC.

The rearrangement uses TRBV13 and TRBJ1-6; 11 nucleotides line up with TRBD1. This CDR3 spans 15 amino acids. Unmatched junction bases numbered 5, after V lost 5 bases and J lost 8 bases. Germline V lookup: CDR1 PRHDT, CDR2 FYEKMQ (reference sequence). For the CDR3, the DNA is TGTGCCAGCAGCACGGGGGACAGGGGGGATTCACCCCTCCACTTT. Translated: CASSTGDRGDSPLHF.

V is TRBV18 and J is TRBJ1-1; 9 bases match TRBD1. V trimming: 3 bases; J trimming: 5 bases; junction bases outside the gene matches: 7. Germline values: CDR1 KGHSH, CDR2 LQKENI. The CDR3 loop spans 15 amino acids. CDR3 protein: CASSPSTGGETEAFF. DNA for the CDR3: TGTGCCAGCTCACCTTCGACAGGGGGTGAAACTGAAGCTTTCTTT.

This clone was observed a few times. The CDR3 here is CASSYSGGNSPLHF. The CDR3, as DNA: TGTGCCAGCAGTTACTCGGGGGGGAATTCACCCCTCCACTTT. The chain employs TRBV6-5 and TRBJ1-6, with D possibly being TRBD1 (5 bases). V was trimmed by 0 bases and J by 7 bases, leaving 7 bases between them. The CDR3 covers 14 residues. Germline assignment: CDR1 MNHEY and CDR2 SVGAGI.

Only one count was recorded for this clone. V and J are TRBV9 and TRBJ1-1; the D gene is possibly TRBD1 (6 bases). The CDR3 covers 14 residues. Germline V gene data show CDR1 as SGDLS and CDR2 as YYNGEE. Trimming took 3 bases from V and 2 from J, leaving 11 bases between them. The DNA for the CDR3 is TGTGCCAGCAGCGCCCGGACAGTAAACACTGAAGCTTTCTTT. The encoded protein is CASSARTVNTEAFF.

This clone was picked up one time. The gene calls are TRBV6-5 and TRBJ2-7, with D possibly matching TRBD2 (6 bases). The germline CDR1 and CDR2 sequences are MNHEY and SVGAGI. The CDR3 runs to 14 residues. With 6 bases removed from V and 4 bases from J, the gap between germline ends came to 16 bases. CDR3 sequence reads: CASRPRLATYEQYF. CDR3 bases: TGTGCCAGCAGACCCCGTCTAGCGACTTACGAGCAGTACTTC.

V and J are TRBV3-1 (or the pseudogene TRBV3-2) and TRBJ2-1, with TRBD1 matching 12 bases. V dropped 6 bases and J dropped 8; count of bases not matched to a gene: 5. Germline assignment: CDR1 LGHDT and CDR2 YNNKEL (reference sequence). CDR3 size: 14 residues. CDR3 loop: CASSRDRGPYEQFF. The DNA of the CDR3 is TGTGCCAGCAGTCGGGACAGGGGGCCCTATGAGCAGTTCTTC.

This chain connects TRBV18 to TRBJ1-2; TRBD1 matches at 9 bases. Germline V gene data show CDR1 as KGHSH and CDR2 as LQKENI. With V trimmed by 3 bases and J by 5 bases, 7 bases remained unmatched. This CDR3 is built from 15 residues. Written as DNA, the CDR3 is TGTGCCAGCTCACCTCAACAGGGGGCGGATTATGGCTACACCTTC. Encoded protein: CASSPQQGADYGYTF.

This chain connects TRBV7-2 to TRBJ1-3; no firm D call. CDR3 size: 16 residues. Germline values: CDR1 SGHTA, CDR2 FQGNSA. V gave up 1 base and J gave up 0 bases, with 10 bases separating them. CDR3 bases: TGTGCCAGCAGCTTAGGTCCTCTAGGCTCTGGAAACACCATATATTTT. Protein sequence: CASSLGPLGSGNTIYF.

This chain joins TRBV5-5 and TRBJ2-7; TRBD2 matches 8 bases. Germline-derived CDR1 and CDR2 are SGHKS and YYEKEE (reference sequence). The V segment lost 4 bases and the J segment 2 bases; nucleotides outside the gene matches: 5. The CDR3 loop spans 14 amino acids. CDR3 bases: TGTGCCAGCAGCCAGGGACTAGGGCCCTACGAGCAGTACTTC. Its translation is CASSQGLGPYEQYF.

The chain uses TRBV11-2 and TRBJ1-2; no clear D. The CDR3 contains 15 residues. CDR1 is SGHAT, CDR2 FQNNGV, per germline. Trimming stripped 5 bases from V and 4 bases from J, with 17 bases between. The CDR3 region has the DNA TGTGCCAGCAGCGACAAGGGAGCGGGGTTCTATGGCTACACCTTC. This sequence encodes CASSDKGAGFYGYTF. The entire variable domain, with the rest obtained from reference TRBV11-2 and TRBJ1-2, is as follows: EAGVAQSPRYKIIEKRQSVAFWCNPISGHATLYWYQQILGQGPKLLIQFQNNGVVDDSQLPKDRFSAERLKGVDSTLKIQPAKLEDSAVYLCASSDKGAGFYGYTFGSGTRLTVV.

J is TRBJ1-5 and V is TRBV5-6; D might be TRBD1 (5 bases). The CDR3 runs 15 residues. Germline V gene data show CDR1 as SGHDT and CDR2 as YYEEEE. Trimming shortened V by 3 bases and J by 2 bases, and 12 bases separated the two germline ends. DNA of the CDR3: TGTGCCAGCAGCTCGACAGAGGCGCGCAATCAGCCCCAGCATTTT. Protein product: CASSSTEARNQPQHF.

The chain links TRBV27 to TRBJ2-7, with 13 bases identical to TRBD2. Unmatched junction bases numbered 2, after V lost 4 bases and J lost 2 bases. Germline V gene lookup returns CDR1 MNHEY and CDR2 SMNVEV (reference sequence). CDR3 length equals 15 residues. The CDR3 DNA reads as TGTGCCAGCAGTTCACTAGCGGGGGGGACCTACGAGCAGTACTTC. Its translation is CASSSLAGGTYEQYF.

The rearrangement uses TRBV3-1 (or the pseudogene TRBV3-2) and TRBJ2-3, with TRBD1 identical over 7 bases. V lost 0 bases to trimming and J lost 7 bases; unmatched junction nucleotides: 7. This CDR3 is built from 15 residues. CDR1 is LGHDT, CDR2 YNNKEL, per germline (reference sequence). Here the CDR3 reads CASSQDTGQANTQYF. The CDR3 nucleotides read TGTGCCAGCAGCCAAGATACAGGACAGGCTAATACGCAGTATTTT.